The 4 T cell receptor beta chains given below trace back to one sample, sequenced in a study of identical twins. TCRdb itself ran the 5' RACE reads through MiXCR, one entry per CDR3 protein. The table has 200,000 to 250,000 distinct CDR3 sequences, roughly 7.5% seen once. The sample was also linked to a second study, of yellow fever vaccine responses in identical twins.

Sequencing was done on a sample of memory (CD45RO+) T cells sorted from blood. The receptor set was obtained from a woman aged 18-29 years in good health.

In DNA form, the CDR3 reads TGTGCCAGTTCCACCATCCAGACTAACTTGGGTCAGCCCCAGCATTTT. As protein: CASSTIQTNLGQPQHF. The chain employs TRBV28 and TRBJ1-5; D is unclear. Germline CDR1 is MDHEN and CDR2 is SYDVKM. The CDR3 is 16 amino acids. V lost 9 bases to trimming and J lost 6 bases, with 24 bases between them.

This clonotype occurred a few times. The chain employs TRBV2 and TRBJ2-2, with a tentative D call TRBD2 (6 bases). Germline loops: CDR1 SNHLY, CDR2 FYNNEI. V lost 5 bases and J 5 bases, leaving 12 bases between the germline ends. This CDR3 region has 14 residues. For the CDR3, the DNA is TGTGCCAGCAGTCGGGACTTCCAGACCGGGGAGCTGTTTTTT. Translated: CASSRDFQTGELFF.

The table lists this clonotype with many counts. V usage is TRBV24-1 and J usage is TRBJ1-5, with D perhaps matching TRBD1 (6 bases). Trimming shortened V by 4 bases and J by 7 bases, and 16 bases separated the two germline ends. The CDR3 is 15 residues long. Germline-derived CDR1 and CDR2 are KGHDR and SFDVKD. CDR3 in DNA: TGTGCCACCAGTGACGCGACAGGTGTTATACAGCCCCAGCATTTT. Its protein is CATSDATGVIQPQHF.

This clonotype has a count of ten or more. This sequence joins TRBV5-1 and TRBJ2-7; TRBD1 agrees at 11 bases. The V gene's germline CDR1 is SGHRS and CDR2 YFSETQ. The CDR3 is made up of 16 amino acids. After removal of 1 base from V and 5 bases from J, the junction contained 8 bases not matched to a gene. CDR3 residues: CASSLIQGQGVHEQYF. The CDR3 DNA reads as TGCGCCAGCAGCTTGATCCAGGGACAGGGGGTCCACGAGCAGTACTTC.